This T cell receptor (beta chain) was observed in a study of shared T cell receptors in the human thymus. The method was immunoSEQ multiplex PCR; TCRdb's version includes in-frame clones alone and lacks a portion of them. The top ten hold under 0.012% of the sample, which has 700,000 or so clones, approximately 83% seen once. Looked up from germline, CDR1 is MRHNA and CDR2 is SNTAGT. The V end lost 4 bases, the J end lost 5 bases, and 15 bases lay between the germline ends. The CDR3 consists of 16 residues. The sample was also linked to a second study, of human thymus T cells. That study adds: Donation came from healthy Finnish infants having corrective surgery for congenital heart defects. Among thymic and blood repertoires, usage of V and J genes appeared biased.

The origin of this receptor is a girl under three years old with a congenital heart defect. Specimen: thymocytes. J is TRBJ1-6 and V is TRBV6-4, with D maybe TRBD1 (6 bases). The CDR3 DNA reads TGTGCCAGCAGTGTGAATGCGGCAGGGGATAATTCACCCCTCCACTTT. The encoded protein is CASSVNAAGDNSPLHF.